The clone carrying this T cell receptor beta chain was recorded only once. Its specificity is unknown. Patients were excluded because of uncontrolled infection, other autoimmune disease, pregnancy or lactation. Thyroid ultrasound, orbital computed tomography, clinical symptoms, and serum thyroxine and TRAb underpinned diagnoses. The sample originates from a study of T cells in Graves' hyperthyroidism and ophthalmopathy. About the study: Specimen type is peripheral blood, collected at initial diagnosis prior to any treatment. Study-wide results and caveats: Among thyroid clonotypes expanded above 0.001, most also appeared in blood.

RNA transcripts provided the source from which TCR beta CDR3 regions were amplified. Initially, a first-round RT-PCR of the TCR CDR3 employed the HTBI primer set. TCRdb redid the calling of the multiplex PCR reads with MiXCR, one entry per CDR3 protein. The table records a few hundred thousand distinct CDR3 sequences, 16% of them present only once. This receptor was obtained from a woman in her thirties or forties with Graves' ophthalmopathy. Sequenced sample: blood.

This CDR3 reads CASRGGQGSYEQYF. Here the CDR3 DNA reads TGTGCCAGCAGGGGGGGGCAGGGCTCCTACGAGCAGTACTTC. This chain uses TRBV2 with TRBJ2-7, with D perhaps matching TRBD2 (7 bases). Between the trimmed V and J ends, which lost 6 bases and 0 bases, there was a span of 12 bases. The CDR3 is 14 residues long. CDR1 SNHLY and CDR2 FYNNEI come from the germline V gene.